This T cell receptor (beta chain) was sequenced during a study of CD8 T cells in Susac syndrome. A quantity of roughly 0.5 to 1 ug RNA underwent reverse transcription using random hexamers. By means of immunoSEQ multiplex PCR, TCR beta CDR3 spanning 54 Vbeta and 13 Jbeta underwent amplification. MiXCR was run by TCRdb on the immunoSEQ multiplex PCR reads, yielding one entry per CDR3 protein. This table holds about 140,000 distinct CDR3 sequences, 95% found once. Per germline, CDR1 MDHEN and CDR2 SYDVKM. Trimming removed 5 bases from V and 4 bases from J, with 8 bases in between. The CDR3 length is 12 residues.

The chain employs TRBV28 and TRBJ2-5, with D unresolved. The source of this sequence is a human donor with Susac syndrome. Sample: CD4+ T cells from PBMCs. CDR3 loop: CASSDNVETQYF. The CDR3 region has the DNA TGTGCCAGCAGTGATAATGTAGAGACCCAGTACTTC.